This TCR beta chain derives from a study of cytomegalovirus exposure and HLA in healthy donors (dated by TCRdb to 2016 to 2017). About the investigation overall: An earlier analysis of more than 550 of the donors reported 276 Gb of sequence data and 117 million unique TCR beta sequences obtained from around 180 million T cells. The study profiled the T cell repertoires of hundreds of subjects by immunosequencing and related them to cytomegalovirus serostatus. Along with the roughly 700-subject first cohort, a separate validation cohort of around 120 different subjects was used. Among roughly 400 genotyped donors of the cohort, an average of approximately 240,000 unique TCR beta nucleotide sequences was sequenced per donor, of which roughly 17% were non-productive. Donor age, sex, ethnicity and CMV serostatus were compiled alongside the repertoire data. The study combined high-throughput TCR immunosequencing, statistical association of individual TCRs with disease status, and machine learning to predict cytomegalovirus infection status. About five DR-DQ haplotypes were treated as single units for association and clustering because of strong linkage in the cohort. Every discovery cohort repertoire had been produced on one sequencing platform. The aim of the study was to test whether cataloging public T cell receptors could identify signatures of past pathogen exposure. A later genetic analysis took genome-wide SNP genotypes for about 55% of the 666 donors and used that subset as a discovery cohort. Of the 350 to 450 genotyped donors, over 70% fell in the genetic ancestry cluster associated with self-reported Caucasian donors. Typing coverage differed by locus: A, B, C, DRB1 and DQB1 were typed in roughly 620-630 donors, DQA1 in about 500, DPA1 in 600 to 610, and DPB1 in around 490. HLA typing included class I and class II loci at four-digit resolution. An earlier analysis of around 640 of the donors used high-throughput TCR beta sequencing to judge whether each TCR beta V gene segment behaved as functional or pseudogenic. Rather than drawing on any new phenotypic data, the later analysis identified candidate immune exposures from TCR beta sequences and the way those sequences occurred across donors. To study patterns of TCR occurrence, a later analysis re-analyzed previously published TCR beta repertoires from around 700 donors and added high-resolution HLA genotyping. An early release covering approximately 600 HLA-typed donors comprised approximately 300 gigabases of sequencing data and 85 million or so unique TCR sequences. The paper's findings and limits, for the study overall: A later analysis found that HLA-associated TCR beta chains were more clonally expanded and had lower generation probabilities than equally common non-associated chains. In a later genetic analysis, a missense DCLRE1C variant was associated with V-gene and J-gene trimming of TCR beta chains, and the association was replicated in an independent cohort. Sequencing depth was assumed to be roughly uniform across donors in the presence/absence analyses, though that assumption may not hold. Only TCR beta chains were sequenced in this cohort, and the absence of alpha or paired-chain data limited detectable features. In a later genetic analysis, fewer N-insertions in productive TCRs were reported among donors in an Asian-associated ancestry cluster than the approximately 670-donor mean. Because HLA typing was missing for some donors at each locus, association tests included only the typed subset. The classifier was reported to diagnose cytomegalovirus status with high specificity and sensitivity in both the original and validation cohorts. The 87-base-pair reads could not distinguish some IMGT-functional V segments, including TRBV6-2 and TRBV6-3, so those segments were excluded. A cluster of highly shared sequence variants was judged likely to be a technical artifact of the sequencing pipeline. Specific HLA alleles were associated with 15,000 to 20,000 TCR beta sequences at a false discovery rate of 0.05 in a later analysis. Three of the identified cytomegalovirus-associated TCR beta chains were confirmed in vitro to be specific for cytomegalovirus antigens. While some public TCRs were present in many individuals, most TCR sequences turned up only very rarely across donors. Assigning TCR associations to individual alleles was difficult when HLA alleles, especially DR and DQ, strongly co-occurred. According to the authors, the approach could potentially be generalized to other disease states and immunological phenotypes. A further reported finding was that TCR beta sequences accurately predicted the HLA-A and HLA-B alleles for most subjects in the first cohort. In a later analysis, most CMV-associated TCR beta chains were found to appear HLA-restricted, with HLA associations seemingly driven largely by CMV exposure. Correlated functional status among segregating V segments might reflect linkage disequilibrium, but an unknown experimental factor could not be ruled out. In a later analysis, the rate of TCR association differed among HLA loci, with DRB1 alleles having the most associated TCRs and HLA-C alleles having the fewest. The earlier analysis of nearly 600 of the donors excluded about 16 rarely observed V segments, including chromosome 9 orphons, because counts were too low. According to a later analysis, parvovirus B19, influenza, CMV and Epstein-Barr virus appeared linked to several top co-occurrence clusters. In the study, around 160 TCR beta chains were listed as associated with cytomegalovirus. In an earlier analysis of about 600 of the donors, most TCR beta V segments appeared in productive rearrangements about 87% or about 30% of the time, broadly matching IMGT annotations. CMV serostatus was the only immune exposure information available for the cohort.

The cohort consisted of hundreds of healthy bone marrow donors. At the time of sampling, all cohort members were nominally healthy, though unrecorded immune exposures were likely present. The donor was CMV seronegative and was included in the group of about 350 seronegative cohort members. A peripheral blood sample was provided by each donor, and peripheral blood mononuclear cells were used for TCR beta sequencing. Genomic DNA was extracted from the blood cell samples with the Qiagen DNeasy Blood Extraction Kit. To note about this clone: The antigen it binds to is not known. Per-nucleotide qualities are absent, and no much larger clonotype sits a single base away.

The CDR3, cysteine through phenylalanine, is 15 amino acids long. Of all the DNA, just the CDR3 is kept, 45 bases in frame from base 1. CDR1 MRHNA and CDR2 SNTAGT are derived from the germline V gene. V trim: 0 bases; J trim: 9 bases; unmatched bases: 7. Library generation was performed with the immunoSEQ multiplex PCR assay. For the multiplex PCR, a mixture combining 60 forward primers for TCR Vbeta segments and 13 reverse primers for TCR Jbeta segments was used. Amplification of the CDR3 region of rearranged TCR beta genes was performed with a multiplex PCR assay on genomic DNA. The Illumina HiSeq System was used to sequence the amplified TCR beta libraries as 87-base-pair reads. In the source study's methods: A later analysis tallied some 79 million unique TCR beta chains across the approximately 670 repertoires, and about 12 million of those chains were shared by two or more donors. Raw reads were error-corrected and collapsed into unique sequences by a nearest-neighbor algorithm in which closely related sequences were merged to remove PCR and sequencing errors. Alignment of CDR3 sequences to IMGT reference sequences was used to assign V, D and J gene segments. For a sequence to be retained, a match of at least six nucleotides was required to both a V gene segment and a J gene segment. Rearrangements were called productive when the CDR3 lacked stop codons and stayed in frame with V and J; all others were non-productive. CDR3 was defined by IMGT convention, running from the second conserved V-encoded cysteine to the conserved J-encoded phenylalanine. The earlier analysis of 587 of the donors excluded sequences that lacked an unambiguous match to a single V gene segment. In an earlier analysis of a few hundred of the donors, a V segment was called functional when productive rearrangements were above 56.7%, and segregating when the standard deviation between donors exceeded 5%. A statistical classification framework was built to diagnose cytomegalovirus status from the catalog of TCR beta chain sequences. In a later analysis, TCR nucleotide sequences were compared against IMGT/GENE-DB human TR gene sequences so that V and J genes could be assigned. Using the TCRdist pipeline, a later analysis assigned CDR3 sequences along with most-parsimonious VDJ recombination scenarios. In a later analysis, each TCR beta chain was defined by its CDR3 amino acid sequence together with its V-gene family, and reads lacking a unique V-gene family were excluded. As a way to deal with suspected cross-contamination and a sequencing artifact, a later analysis dropped 592 nucleotide sequences that were highly shared and had low generation probability. In a later analysis, a clonal expansion index was calculated for each public chain from normalized within-repertoire ranks of inferred template counts. A later analysis computed generation probabilities with a VDJ recombination model fitted to out-of-frame rearrangements, and checked the results against IGoR. Hypergeometric tests were used in a later analysis to score TCR-TCR, TCR-HLA and TCR-CMV co-occurrence, with a repertoire-size bias correction applied to the TCR pairs. To estimate false discovery rates, a later analysis permuted the HLA or CMV assignments 20 times. A later analysis grouped co-occurring TCRs with DBSCAN, adding TCRdist sequence similarity when clustering within HLA-allele-positive subsets. Co-occurrence clustering excluded repertoires with fewer than 30,000 or more than 120,000 public chains, plus five with anomalous nucleotide sharing. TCRdb's version of the immuneACCESS table is confined to in-frame rearrangements and falls short of the full clone set. An unresolved V gene accounts for under half of the shortfall where checked; the remainder is of unknown origin. V, J and clone size derive from that table, while D and trimming were established from the DNA sequence. The sample profile shows 160,000 or so clones; 65% to 80% of them were found once. Together, the top ten hold approximately 4.5% of the sample.

The source is a man aged 35-49 years in good health and CMV-seronegative. Sequenced input: PBMCs. The chain is assembled from TRBV6-4 and TRBJ2-1; 8 central nucleotides agree with TRBD2. Read as DNA, the sequence is TGTGCCAGCAGTGACTCCTCCGGGGGGGTGGGTGAGCAGTTCTTC. This codes for CASSDSSGGVGEQFF.